The rows below give T cell receptor beta chains drawn from one sample of a study of shared clonotypes between healthy human individuals. The assay was immunoSEQ multiplex PCR, and TCRdb's table has in-frame clones only and misses some. Among 1.4 million or so clones, 98% were seen once, and the ten largest hold approximately 0.4%. Sequencing was carried out using naive CD4+ T cells sorted from blood. These receptors originate from a man younger than 45 in good health. The CDR3 runs from the conserved cysteine through the conserved F or W. D genes are given only for firm matches. Size values are once, few and many counts, or a class for expanded clones, and some rows have none.

V	J	size	D	DNA	CDR3
TRBV30	TRBJ2-1	.	TRBD2	TGTGCCTGGATCCGAGCGGGAGGGCCCAATGAGCAGTTCTTC	CAWIRAGGPNEQFF
TRBV28	TRBJ2-1	.	.	TGTGCCAGCAGTCCAGCCTACAATGAGCAGTTCTTC	CASSPAYNEQFF
TRBV14	TRBJ2-1	.	TRBD2	TGTGCCAGCAGCCTCAGCGGGAGGGACAACAATGAGCAGTTCTTC	CASSLSGRDNNEQFF
TRBV20-1	TRBJ2-1	.	.	TGCAGAGTACAGACCCTGGGGGAGCAGTTCTTC	CRVQTLGEQFF
TRBV5-1	TRBJ2-1	.	TRBD2	TGCGCCAGCAGCCCGGGGACTAGCGGGCGGGGGGAAGAGCAGTTCTTC	CASSPGTSGRGEEQFF
TRBV11-2	TRBJ2-1	.	.	TGTGCCAGCAGCCCGATGGGGACTTACAATGAGCAGTTCTTC	CASSPMGTYNEQFF
TRBV5-1	TRBJ1-1	.	TRBD1	TGCGCCAGCAGCACCTGGCAGGGGGAAAACACTGAAGCTTTCTTT	CASSTWQGENTEAFF
TRBV7-3	TRBJ2-2	.	.	TGTGCCAGCAGCTTAAGTCTCATCCAGAACACCGGGGAGCTGTTTTTT	CASSLSLIQNTGELFF
TRBV10-3	TRBJ1-4	.	.	TGTGCCATCAGTGAGTCGGAGGGAATAGGTGAAAAACTGTTTTTT	CAISESEGIGEKLFF
TRBV28	TRBJ2-7	.	.	TGTGCCAGCAGCCGGAAAGGGGGTACCTACGAGCAGTACTTC	CASSRKGGTYEQYF
TRBV20-1	TRBJ2-7	.	.	TGCAGTGCTAGCCGCTACGAGCAGTACTTC	CSASRYEQYF
TRBV4-3	TRBJ2-7	.	TRBD2	TGCGCCAGCAGCCAAGCCCGGGGGGGGCCTCCTATTTACGAGCAGTACTTC	CASSQARGGPPIYEQYF
TRBV7-3	TRBJ2-1	.	TRBD1	TGTGCCAGCAGCTTATCGGGACAGGGGCCCCAAATCTCCTACAATGAGCAGTTCTTC	CASSLSGQGPQISYNEQFF
TRBV6-5	TRBJ1-1	.	.	TGTGCCAGCAGGCCCCACGGGATGGACACTGAAGCTTTCTTT	CASRPHGMDTEAFF
TRBV19	TRBJ2-1	.	.	TGTGCCAGTAGTATAGAGGCCGGGACACACTCTCCCAATGAGCAGTTCTTC	CASSIEAGTHSPNEQFF
TRBV5-4	TRBJ1-2	.	TRBD1	TGTGCCAGCAGCTTGGCTGACCCGGGGACAGCGAATCCCTTGGTCTATGGCTACACCTTC	CASSLADPGTANPLVYGYTF
TRBV7-3	TRBJ1-2	once	TRBD1	TGTGCCAGCAGCTTAACCCGACAGGGGTATGGCTACACCTTC	CASSLTRQGYGYTF
TRBV30	TRBJ2-2	.	TRBD2	TGTGCCTGGAGTGTACTCAGCGGGAGAAACACCGGGGAGCTGTTTTTT	CAWSVLSGRNTGELFF
TRBV28	TRBJ1-1	.	.	TGTGCCAGCAGTATTCAGGGTAACACTGAAGCTTTCTTT	CASSIQGNTEAFF
TRBV15	TRBJ2-7	.	.	TGTGCCACCAGCAGAGATAGGGTTTCCTACGAGCAGTACTTC	CATSRDRVSYEQYF
TRBV5-1	TRBJ2-3	.	.	TGCGCCAGCAACGACCGCAGAAACAGGGTGGGCACAGATACGCAGTATTTT	CASNDRRNRVGTDTQYF
TRBV7-9	TRBJ2-2	.	TRBD2	TGTGCCAGCAGCCCGGGACTAGCGGACACCGGGGAGCTGTTTTTT	CASSPGLADTGELFF
TRBV5-1	TRBJ2-7	.	.	TGCGCCAGCAGCTTGGATCCGGGTATCTACGAGCAGTACTTC	CASSLDPGIYEQYF
TRBV7-8	TRBJ2-3	.	TRBD2	TGTGCCAGCAGCTTTAGCCCCGGACTAGCGGGAGCAGATACGCAGTATTTT	CASSFSPGLAGADTQYF
TRBV27	TRBJ2-1	.	TRBD2	TGTGCCAGCGGCAGGACTAGCGGGAGCCCCGGGTACAATGAGCAGTTCTTC	CASGRTSGSPGYNEQFF
TRBV19	TRBJ2-1	.	.	TGTGCCAGTGGGAACGGGGAGCAGTTCTTC	CASGNGEQFF
TRBV7-8	TRBJ2-7	.	.	TGTGCCAGCAGCTTAGGAGACCCATATTTAGGCCTCGAGCAGTACTTC	CASSLGDPYLGLEQYF
TRBV5-6	TRBJ2-2	.	TRBD1	TGTGCCAGCAGCTTGGAGGGACAGGGAGGTTGGAACACCGGGGAGCTGTTTTTT	CASSLEGQGGWNTGELFF
TRBV11-2	TRBJ1-2	.	TRBD1	TGTGCCAGCAGCCCAGGGGGCGCACGGGGCTACACCTTC	CASSPGGARGYTF
TRBV9	TRBJ2-7	.	TRBD2	TGTGCCAGCAGCGTAGGCGGTCTAGCGGGAGGCGAGCAGTACTTC	CASSVGGLAGGEQYF
TRBV18	TRBJ2-7	.	.	TGTGCCAGCTCACCGTTCTCCGTTATAGGCGAGGGGGACACCTACGAGCAGTACTTC	CASSPFSVIGEGDTYEQYF
TRBV21-1	TRBJ1-5	.	.	TGTGCCAGCAGCAAATTTGCGGGAAATCAGCCCCAGCATTTT	CASSKFAGNQPQHF
TRBV28	TRBJ1-5	.	.	TGTGCCACCCAGACACCAGGGAGGCCCCAGCATTTT	CATQTPGRPQHF
TRBV5-1	TRBJ2-2	.	TRBD2	TGCGCCAGCAGCTTGGTTGGACTAGCGAACACCGGGGAGCTGTTTTTT	CASSLVGLANTGELFF
TRBV5-6	TRBJ2-7	.	.	TGTGCCAGCAGCTTGGTAGGGGTTGGCTACGAGCAGTACTTC	CASSLVGVGYEQYF
TRBV5-1	TRBJ2-2	.	TRBD1	TGCGCCAGCCGGGACAGGCCGAACACCGGGGAGCTGTTTTTT	CASRDRPNTGELFF
TRBV9	TRBJ2-5	.	TRBD2	TGTGCCAGCAGCGCTAGCGGAGCCCCGGAGACCCAGTACTTC	CASSASGAPETQYF
TRBV18	TRBJ2-7	.	.	TGTGCCAGCTCACCACTCATAGCAGGCTCCTACGAGCAGTACTTC	CASSPLIAGSYEQYF
TRBV5-1	TRBJ2-1	.	TRBD1	TGCGCCAGCAGCTCACAGGGGGATGAGCAGTTCTTC	CASSSQGDEQFF
TRBV7-3	TRBJ2-5	.	.	TGTGCCAGCAGCTCCCTGGGTCGGCGACCCGGCCTGTGGGAGACCCAGTACTTC	CASSSLGRRPGLWETQYF
TRBV5-4	TRBJ2-3	.	.	TGTGCCAGCAGCTCCACCGAGGGGGTACCCCACACAGATACGCAGTATTTT	CASSSTEGVPHTDTQYF
TRBV7-6	TRBJ2-5	.	.	TGTGCCAGCAGCTTAGACTGGACAGCCGAAGAGACCCAGTACTTC	CASSLDWTAEETQYF
TRBV30	TRBJ2-7	.	.	TGTGCCTGGAGTTTCCCGGGCGCCAACCCGCGTTACGAGCAGTACTTC	CAWSFPGANPRYEQYF
TRBV5-4	TRBJ1-1	.	.	TGTGCCAGCAGCTTGGGGCAGGGGAGCACTGAAGCTTTCTTT	CASSLGQGSTEAFF
TRBV5-1	TRBJ2-5	.	.	TGCGCCAGCAGCATATACCATGGGGGAGAGACCCAGTACTTC	CASSIYHGGETQYF
TRBV5-4	TRBJ2-5	.	TRBD2	TGTGCCAGCAGCTTGGCGTTACTAGCGGGAGCGAGCGAGACCCAGTACTTC	CASSLALLAGASETQYF
TRBV2	TRBJ2-7	.	.	TGTGCCAGCAGTTTAAGGGAACGCTACGAGCAGTACTTC	CASSLRERYEQYF
TRBV28	TRBJ2-1	.	.	TGTGCCAGCAAAAGGGACTACAATGAGCAGTTCTTC	CASKRDYNEQFF
TRBV7-6	TRBJ2-1	.	.	TGTGCCAGCAGCTCACGGACAGTCGAGAAGTTCTTC	CASSSRTVEKFF
TRBV10-3	TRBJ2-7	.	.	TGTGCCATCAGTGAGCGGGGATACGAGCAGTACTTC	CAISERGYEQYF
TRBV27	TRBJ2-1	.	.	TGTGCCAGCATCGGGGCCGACGAAAGGAATGAGCAGTTCTTC	CASIGADERNEQFF
TRBV11-3	TRBJ2-1	.	.	TGTGCCAGCAGCTTAGCCCAAAGCCCCTACAATGAGCAGTTCTTC	CASSLAQSPYNEQFF
TRBV29-1	TRBJ2-7	.	.	TGCAGCGGGAGAGTCGGGACCGAGCAGTACTTC	CSGRVGTEQYF
TRBV18	TRBJ2-5	.	TRBD1	TGTGCCAGCTCACCGGGGACAGTGGAGACCCAGTACTTC	CASSPGTVETQYF